These 21 T cell receptor beta chains were all obtained from the same sample, sequenced in a study of beta chain features in type 1 diabetes. Since all of the isolated RNA was reverse transcribed, expressed TCRB transcripts were what got sequenced. The assay was immunoSEQ multiplex PCR, and TCRdb's table has in-frame clones only and misses some. The sample shows about 900,000 clones, 15% to 20% of them seen only once. Sequenced input: naive CD4+ T cells from blood. All receptors derive from a woman under 30 in good health.

This chain connects TRBV29-1 to TRBJ2-7; 7 nucleotides align to TRBD2. CDR1 and CDR2 (germline): SQVTM, ANQGSEA. This CDR3 comprises 13 residues. After removal of 5 bases from V and 3 bases from J, the junction contained 7 bases not matched to a gene. CDR3 bases: TGCAGCGTTAGACTAGCCCTATTCTACGAGCAGTACTTC. Translating gives CSVRLALFYEQYF.

Comments on this clone: The sample contains more than one DNA sequence encoding this CDR3. The rearrangement links TRBV18 to TRBJ2-7; D gene unclear. The ends were cut back, 1 base at V and 4 bases at J, with 11 bases in the middle. This CDR3 region has 14 residues. Germline values: CDR1 KGHSH, CDR2 LQKENI. The CDR3 DNA follows: TGTGCCAGCTCACCACGTCAGGAAAGGTACGAGCAGTACTTC. This encodes CASSPRQERYEQYF.

The chain uses TRBV29-1 and TRBJ2-3; TRBD2 matches 11 bases. The CDR3 contains 15 residues. The V segment lost 6 bases and the J segment 3 bases; nucleotides outside the gene matches: 8. From germline, CDR1 is SQVTM and CDR2 ANQGSEA. The DNA of the CDR3 is TGCAGCGTGGAGACTAGCGGGATCCTAACAGATACGCAGTATTTT. This translates into CSVETSGILTDTQYF.

The V gene is TRBV5-1, the J gene TRBJ2-1; 7 bases are a match to TRBD2. The CDR3 spans 14 residues. Germline assignment: CDR1 SGHRS and CDR2 YFSETQ. Germline trimming cut 2 bases from V and 2 bases from J; bases unmatched to any gene: 1. The CDR3 region is CASSLLATYNEQFF. CDR3 bases: TGCGCCAGCAGCTTACTAGCGACCTACAATGAGCAGTTCTTC.

This chain connects TRBV20-1 to TRBJ2-1, with unresolved D. With 2 bases removed from V and 10 bases from J, the gap between germline ends came to 9 bases. The germline CDR1 and CDR2 sequences are DFQATT and SNEGSKA (reference sequence). There are 11 residues in the CDR3. CDR3 region: CSARSNSEQFF. CDR3 DNA: TGCAGTGCTAGATCCAATAGCGAGCAGTTCTTC.

The V gene is TRBV7-2, the J gene TRBJ2-5; D remains unclear. CDR3 size: 13 residues. Germline lookup yields CDR1 SGHTA and CDR2 FQGNSA. V was pared by 3 bases and J by 0 bases, with 5 bases between. Written as DNA, the CDR3 is TGTGCCAGCAGCTTTAATCACCAAGAGACCCAGTACTTC. As protein: CASSFNHQETQYF.

This clone has just a few counts. The chain links TRBV5-4 to TRBJ2-2; no clear D. Germline V lookup: CDR1 SGHNT, CDR2 YYREEE (reference sequence). This CDR3 has 15 residues. The V end lost 6 bases, the J end lost 2 bases, and 14 bases lay between the germline ends. The DNA of the CDR3 is TGTGCCAGCACCTCAAGGACGGGTAACACCGGGGAGCTGTTTTTT. Residues: CASTSRTGNTGELFF. Full variable domain (remainder filled in from reference TRBV5-4 and TRBJ2-2): ETGVTQSPTHLIKTRGQQVTLRCSSQSGHNTVSWYQQALGQGPQFIFQYYREEENGRGNFPPRFSGLQFPNYSSELNVNALELDDSALYLCASTSRTGNTGELFFGEGSRLTVL.

Only a few counts were recorded for this clone. V is TRBV7-9 and J is TRBJ1-5; no clear D. Germline CDR1 and CDR2: SEHNR and FQNEAQ (reference sequence). The CDR3 contains 14 residues. V lost 4 bases and J lost 0, with 7 bases in between. CDR3 coding DNA: TGTGCCAGCAGCTCAAGTCATAGCAATCAGCCCCAGCATTTT. Amino acids: CASSSSHSNQPQHF. The complete variable domain, with remaining parts taken from reference TRBV7-9 and TRBJ1-5, reads DTGVSQNPRHKITKRGQNVTFRCDPISEHNRLYWYRQTLGQGPEFLTYFQNEAQLEKSRLLSDRFSAERPKGSFSTLEIQRTEQGDSAMYLCASSSSHSNQPQHFGDGTRLSIL.

The rearrangement uses TRBV28 and TRBJ2-1; D is tentatively TRBD1 or TRBD2 (6 bases each). Germline V gene lookup returns CDR1 MDHEN and CDR2 SYDVKM. The CDR3 covers 16 residues. The ends were cut back, 6 bases at V and 0 bases at J, with 15 bases in the middle. The CDR3 bases are TGTGCCAGCAGCTCGGGGGCAGCGGGCTCCTACAATGAGCAGTTCTTC. It is translated as CASSSGAAGSYNEQFF.

There are many counts of this clone. The V and J genes are TRBV10-3 and TRBJ2-1, with 8 bases that match TRBD2. Trimming took 8 bases from V and 8 from J; bases not matched to a gene: 8. CDR1 and CDR2 (germline): ENHRY, SYGVKD. The CDR3 extends over 13 amino acids. For the CDR3, the DNA is TGTGCCATCGGGCAGCGGGAGAGTGATGAGCAGTTCTTC. It codes for CAIGQRESDEQFF.

This clone was seen more than once but under ten times. The chain is built from TRBV28 and TRBJ2-5, with D possibly TRBD2 on 6 matching bases. CDR1 is MDHEN, CDR2 SYDVKM, per germline. This CDR3 has 15 residues. Trimming took off 3 bases at V and 3 bases at J, with 14 bases between the two ends. The CDR3 here is CASSLSYRGKETQYF. The CDR3 DNA follows: TGTGCCAGCAGTTTGTCGTATCGGGGGAAAGAGACCCAGTACTTC.

This clone was detected only a few times. The chain uses TRBV6-5 and TRBJ1-5; possible D gene TRBD1, 5 bases. Per the germline V gene, CDR1 is MNHEY and CDR2 is SVGAGI. The CDR3 sequence is 15 residues long. Trimming took off 5 bases at V and 1 base at J, with 12 bases between the two ends. The CDR3 is CASSPRRGSNQPQHF. The CDR3, as DNA: TGTGCCAGCAGTCCTCGAAGGGGAAGCAATCAGCCCCAGCATTTT.

The gene calls are TRBV29-1 and TRBJ2-1, with D possibly TRBD1 on 6 matching bases. CDR1 SQVTM and CDR2 ANQGSEA come from the germline V gene. This CDR3 has 12 residues. V was trimmed by 6 bases and J by 3 bases, leaving 9 bases between them. The CDR3 region has the DNA TGCAGCGTCCGGGACAACTACAATGAGCAGTTCTTC. Translation gives CSVRDNYNEQFF.

The rearrangement links TRBV7-3 to TRBJ1-2; D is ambiguous. Germline lookup yields CDR1 SGHTA and CDR2 FQGTGA. The CDR3 totals 14 residues. Trimming took 1 base from V and 7 from J, leaving 13 bases between them. CDR3 coding DNA: TGTGCCAGCAGCTTAATCCCGGGGTTGGGTGGCTACACCTTC. Residues: CASSLIPGLGGYTF.

This clone appeared a few times. The J gene is TRBJ2-1, the V gene TRBV4-3; TRBD2 agrees at 11 bases. This CDR3 is built from 17 residues. Germline V gene data show CDR1 as LGHNA and CDR2 as YSLEER. V was clipped by 3 bases and J by 0 bases; unmatched bases: 4. In DNA form, the CDR3 reads TGCGCCAGCAGCCATCAAACTAGCGGGAGCTCCTACAATGAGCAGTTCTTC. It yields the protein CASSHQTSGSSYNEQFF.

This clone was observed a few times. This sequence joins TRBV28 and TRBJ1-3, with unresolved D. Germline lookup yields CDR1 MDHEN and CDR2 SYDVKM. V was trimmed by 10 bases and J by 1 base, leaving 8 bases between them. This CDR3 spans 12 amino acids. CDR3 sequence (DNA): TGTGCCACCCTCAATTCTGGAAACACCATATATTTT. Amino acids: CATLNSGNTIYF. The whole variable domain, filled in from reference TRBV28 and TRBJ1-3, reads DVKVTQSSRYLVKRTGEKVFLECVQDMDHENMFWYRQDPGLGLRLIYFSYDVKMKEKGDIPEGYSVSREKKERFSLILESASTNQTSMYLCATLNSGNTIYFGEGSWLTVV.

The V and J genes are TRBV5-1 and TRBJ2-2, with a possible D match to TRBD1 (6 bases). The CDR3 is 15 amino acids. The germline V and J ends were trimmed by 0 bases and 3 bases, with 9 bases remaining between them. Per the germline V gene, CDR1 is SGHRS and CDR2 is YFSETQ. CDR3 amino acids: CASSLVPGDTGELFF. The CDR3 DNA sequence: TGCGCCAGCAGCTTGGTTCCAGGGGACACCGGGGAGCTGTTTTTT.

The rearrangement links TRBV5-1 to TRBJ1-1; D gene ambiguous. The V end was cut by 0 bases, the J end by 5 bases, with 11 bases between. Germline V gene data show CDR1 as SGHRS and CDR2 as YFSETQ. This CDR3 is built from 14 residues. The CDR3 loop is CASSLALTGTEAFF. CDR3 coding DNA: TGCGCCAGCAGCTTGGCTTTGACGGGGACTGAAGCTTTCTTT.

This clone turned up a few times. This chain uses TRBV14 with TRBJ2-1; D is perhaps TRBD2 (6 bases). In germline, CDR1 is SGHDN, CDR2 FVKESK. The length of the CDR3 is 17 residues. V gave up 2 bases and J gave up 5 bases, with 19 bases separating them. CDR3 sequence: CASSQTRQAGTHNEQFF. The CDR3 coding sequence is TGTGCCAGCAGCCAAACCCGACAAGCGGGCACCCACAATGAGCAGTTCTTC.

The chain joins TRBV5-4 to TRBJ2-1; TRBD1 agrees at 12 bases. Trimming at V came to 3 bases and at J to 9 bases, leaving 10 bases not matched to a gene. The CDR3 is 16 residues long. Germline V gives CDR1 SGHNT, CDR2 YYREEE (reference sequence). CDR3 sequence reads: CASSYLRDRGPGEQFF. The DNA of the CDR3 is TGTGCCAGCAGCTACCTCCGGGACAGGGGGCCAGGTGAGCAGTTCTTC.

This chain uses TRBV6-4 with TRBJ2-5; D might be TRBD1 (5 bases). Germline-derived CDR1 and CDR2 are MRHNA and SNTAGT. The CDR3 has 13 amino acids. V gave up 5 bases and J gave up 9 bases, with 16 bases separating them. The CDR3 region is CASSLDSNGPQYF. CDR3 nucleotide sequence: TGTGCCAGCAGTCTCGACAGCAACGGCCCCCAGTACTTC.